The 18 T cell receptor beta chains given below trace back to one sample, sequenced in a study of blood T cell repertoires in COVID-19 (dated by TCRdb to 2020 to 2022). Receptors were amplified or captured by the immunoSEQ multiplex PCR assay. Drawn from immuneACCESS, this table holds only the in-frame rearrangements with V and J called that TCRdb kept. Clones are partly lost; checked studies trace under half to an unresolved V gene and leave the rest unexplained. This sample has about 36,000 clones in its table, and 70% to 90% of those were observed once. Jointly, the top ten make up 40% to 50% of the sample. The sample taken for sequencing was peripheral blood. The receptors here all came from a human donor in a cohort sampled during active or convalescent COVID-19. The donor label of this sample is uncertain.

The chain joins TRBV7-2 to TRBJ2-1; D possibly corresponds to TRBD2 (5 bases). The germline V and J ends were trimmed by 1 base and 2 bases, with 9 bases remaining between them. There are 15 residues in the CDR3. Germline V gene lookup returns CDR1 SGHTA and CDR2 FQGNSA. The CDR3 loop is CASSLEAETYNEQFF. The CDR3 nucleotides are TGTGCCAGCAGCTTAGAAGCGGAGACCTACAATGAGCAGTTCTTC.

The chain couples TRBV6-1 to TRBJ2-5, with 15 bases aligning to TRBD2. CDR3 length: 18 amino acids. The V segment lost 2 bases and the J segment 4 bases; nucleotides outside the gene matches: 8. Germline-derived CDR1 and CDR2 are MNHNS and SASEGT. The CDR3 nucleotides are TGTGCCAGCAGTGAAAGGGGACTAGCGGGAGGCTGGGCAGAGACCCAGTACTTC. This translates into CASSERGLAGGWAETQYF.

The chain combines TRBV4-1 with TRBJ1-1; no firm D call. CDR1 MGHRA and CDR2 YSYEKL come from the germline V gene. V gave up 2 bases and J gave up 8 bases, with 12 bases separating them. This CDR3 contains 13 residues. The DNA for the CDR3 is TGCGCCAGCAGCCAAATCCCTTCGACAGAAGCTTTCTTT. Amino acid sequence: CASSQIPSTEAFF.

V gene TRBV10-1 combines with J gene TRBJ2-1; 8 bases map to TRBD2. Germline assignment: CDR1 WNHNN and CDR2 SYGVQD (reference sequence). The CDR3 runs 18 residues. J lost 9 bases, V lost 2 bases, and 18 bases had no gene match. DNA of the CDR3: TGCGCCAGCAGTGAGCAGGGCGGGAGCGGGAGTGCCCTCAGTGAGCAGTTCTTC. Translation gives CASSEQGGSGSALSEQFF.

The V call is TRBV7-9, the J call TRBJ2-5; D not certain. Germline loops: CDR1 SEHNR, CDR2 FQNEAQ (reference sequence). CDR3 length: 15 amino acids. V was shortened by 3 bases and J by 2 bases, with 13 bases between the two germline ends. CDR3 residues: CASSFGGDQQETQYF. CDR3 coding DNA: TGTGCCAGCAGCTTCGGTGGAGACCAACAAGAGACCCAGTACTTC.

The gene calls are TRBV4-3 and TRBJ2-3, with no clear D. CDR1 is LGHNA, CDR2 YSLEER, per germline. The ends were cut back, 1 base at V and 0 bases at J, with 11 bases in the middle. This CDR3 contains 16 residues. In nucleotides, the CDR3 is TGCGCCAGCAGCCAAGTTTCCACTACTAGCACAGATACGCAGTATTTT. Amino acids: CASSQVSTTSTDTQYF.

The J gene is TRBJ2-1, the V gene TRBV7-8; TRBD2 aligns across 8 bases. The J segment lost 0 bases and the V segment lost 5 bases, leaving 3 bases of the junction unmatched. Germline lookup yields CDR1 SGHVS and CDR2 FQNEAQ. This CDR3 is 15 amino acids long. Here the CDR3 DNA reads TGTGCCAGCAGCGCCGGGACTAGCTCCTACAATGAGCAGTTCTTC. Protein product: CASSAGTSSYNEQFF.

V gene TRBV7-2 combines with J gene TRBJ2-3; D is unresolved. The CDR3 length is 14 residues. Germline V lookup: CDR1 SGHTA, CDR2 FQGNSA. V was shortened by 3 bases and J by 0 bases, with 7 bases between the two germline ends. The CDR3 protein is CASSLRLSTDTQYF. The CDR3 nucleotides are TGTGCCAGCAGCTTGAGACTTAGCACAGATACGCAGTATTTT.

V gene TRBV19 combines with J gene TRBJ1-1; weak D call: TRBD1 (6 bases). The V end was cut by 10 bases, the J end by 2 bases, with 20 bases between. There are 15 residues in the CDR3. Germline lookup yields CDR1 LNHDA and CDR2 SQIVND (reference sequence). The DNA of the CDR3 is TGTGCCACCCGCCCACCGACAGGATATAACACTGAAGCTTTCTTT. Protein: CATRPPTGYNTEAFF.

This chain uses TRBV4-2 with TRBJ2-7; TRBD2 matches 8 bases. The germline CDR1 and CDR2 sequences are LGHNA and YNFKEQ. The ends lost 0 bases at V and 5 bases at J; junction bases unmatched: 12. This CDR3 contains 17 residues. CDR3 DNA sequence: TGTGCCAGCAGCCAAGATCCCTCTGGCGGGAGGAAAGACGAGCAGTACTTC. It translates to CASSQDPSGGRKDEQYF.

The gene calls are TRBV5-1 and TRBJ1-4, with 10 bases lining up with TRBD1. With V trimmed by 4 bases and J by 7 bases, 4 bases remained unmatched. The germline gives CDR1 SGHRS, CDR2 YFSETQ. The CDR3 extends over 14 amino acids. The CDR3 DNA follows: TGCGCCAGCAGCCTCCGGGACAGGGGTGAAAAACTGTTTTTT. The encoded protein is CASSLRDRGEKLFF.

The V gene is TRBV30, the J gene TRBJ2-7, with 7 bases identical to TRBD2. V lost 0 bases to trimming and J lost 5 bases; unmatched junction nucleotides: 13. Looked up from germline, CDR1 is GTSNPN and CDR2 is SVGIG (reference sequence). The CDR3 is made up of 16 amino acids. CDR3 nucleotides: TGTGCCTGGAGTGTATTAAGGGGAGGGTCGGGGCACGAGCAGTACTTC. This gives the protein CAWSVLRGGSGHEQYF.

The chain recombines TRBV5-1 with TRBJ1-4, with D perhaps matching TRBD1 (5 bases). The CDR3 is made up of 14 amino acids. Germline CDR1 and CDR2: SGHRS and YFSETQ. Trimming shortened V by 0 bases and J by 6 bases, and 9 bases separated the two germline ends. The CDR3 DNA reads TGCGCCAGCAGCTTGGCCTCGACAGATGAAAAACTGTTTTTT. It translates to CASSLASTDEKLFF. The full variable domain, in which reference TRBV5-1 and TRBJ1-4 provide the parts outside the CDR3, is KAGVTQTPRYLIKTRGQQVTLSCSPISGHRSVSWYQQTPGQGLQFLFEYFSETQRNKGNFPGRFSGRQFSNSRSEMNVSTLELGDSALYLCASSLASTDEKLFFGSGTQLSVL.

This clone was counted a single time. The chain links TRBV27 to TRBJ1-1, with D maybe TRBD1 (6 bases). Germline-derived CDR1 and CDR2 are MNHEY and SMNVEV (reference sequence). The CDR3 contains 11 residues. The CDR3 DNA reads as TGTGTCACCAGGGGCGACACTGAAGCTTTCTTT. Its protein product is CVTRGDTEAFF.

This clone was seen more than once but under ten times. The CDR3 here is CASSLGTQKGAEAFF. In DNA, the CDR3 is TGTGCCAGCAGCTTAGGGACTCAAAAGGGCGCTGAAGCTTTCTTT. The V and J genes are TRBV7-6 and TRBJ1-1; D ambiguous. The V gene lost 1 base and the J gene lost 6 bases, with 15 bases spanning the gap. The CDR3 is 15 residues long. The germline gives CDR1 SGHVS, CDR2 FNYEAQ.

The count of this clone is one. The rearrangement uses TRBV28 and TRBJ2-7; 15 nucleotides match TRBD2. The germline V gene encodes CDR1 MDHEN and CDR2 SYDVKM. The CDR3 has 16 residues. The V gene end was trimmed by 5 bases and the J gene end by 5 bases; junction bases not matched to a gene: 7. Written as DNA, the CDR3 is TGTGCCAGCAGTCCCCGAGGACTAGCGGGAGGGGACGAGCAGTACTTC. As protein: CASSPRGLAGGDEQYF.

The chain has TRBV6-1 and TRBJ2-7; weak D call: TRBD2 (5 bases). The CDR3 has 14 amino acids. Trimming took 2 bases from V and 0 from J, leaving 8 bases between them. CDR1 and CDR2 (germline): MNHNS, SASEGT. CDR3 in amino acids: CASSELRASYEQYF. CDR3 sequence (DNA): TGTGCCAGCAGTGAATTGCGGGCCTCCTACGAGCAGTACTTC.

This chain joins TRBV6-6 and TRBJ1-5; weak D call: TRBD1 (6 bases). V lost 5 bases, J lost 1 base, and 12 bases lay in between. The CDR3 is 15 amino acids. The germline CDR1 and CDR2 sequences are MNHNY and SVGAGI (reference sequence). As DNA, the CDR3 is TGTGCCAGCAGTAAACCGACAGGAAGCAATCAGCCCCAGCATTTT. Translated, it gives CASSKPTGSNQPQHF.